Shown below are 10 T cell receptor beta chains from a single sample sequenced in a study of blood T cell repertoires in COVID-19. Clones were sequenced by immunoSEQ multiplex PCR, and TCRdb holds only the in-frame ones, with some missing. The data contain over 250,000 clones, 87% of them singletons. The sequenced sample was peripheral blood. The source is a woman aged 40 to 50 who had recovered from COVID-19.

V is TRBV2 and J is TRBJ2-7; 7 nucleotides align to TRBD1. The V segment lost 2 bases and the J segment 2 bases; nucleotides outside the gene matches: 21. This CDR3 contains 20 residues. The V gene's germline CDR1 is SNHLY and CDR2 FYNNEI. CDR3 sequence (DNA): TGTGCCAGCAGTGAAATACGGGACAGAAATATACAGCTTAACCCCTACGAGCAGTACTTC. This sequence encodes CASSEIRDRNIQLNPYEQYF. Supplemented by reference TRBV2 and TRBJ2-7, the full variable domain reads EPEVTQTPSHQVTQMGQEVILRCVPISNHLYFYWYRQILGQKVEFLVSFYNNEISEKSEIFDDQFSVERPDGSNFTLKIRSTKLEDSAMYFCASSEIRDRNIQLNPYEQYFGPGTRLTVT.

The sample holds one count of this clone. The CDR3 loop reads CATTDRVVYNEQFF. The CDR3, as DNA: TGTGCCACTACCGACAGGGTCGTCTACAATGAGCAGTTCTTC. V and J are TRBV19 and TRBJ2-1; 7 bases line up with TRBD1. Germline CDR1 and CDR2: LNHDA and SQIVND (reference sequence). V shed 10 bases, J shed 3 bases, and the junction held 9 bases outside the gene matches. The CDR3 has 14 amino acids.

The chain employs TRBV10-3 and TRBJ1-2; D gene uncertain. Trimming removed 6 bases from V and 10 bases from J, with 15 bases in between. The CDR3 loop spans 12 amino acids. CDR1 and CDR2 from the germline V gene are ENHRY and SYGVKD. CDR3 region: CAIRRQSDDYTF. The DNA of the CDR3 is TGTGCCATCAGGCGGCAGTCTGATGACTACACCTTC.

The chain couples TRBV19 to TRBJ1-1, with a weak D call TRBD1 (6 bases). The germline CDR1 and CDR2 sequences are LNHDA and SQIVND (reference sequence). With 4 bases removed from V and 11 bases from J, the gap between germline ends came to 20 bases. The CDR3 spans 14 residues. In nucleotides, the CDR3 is TGTGCCAGTAGTAACAAAGGACAGCCTTCCGTGGCTTTCTTT. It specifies CASSNKGQPSVAFF.

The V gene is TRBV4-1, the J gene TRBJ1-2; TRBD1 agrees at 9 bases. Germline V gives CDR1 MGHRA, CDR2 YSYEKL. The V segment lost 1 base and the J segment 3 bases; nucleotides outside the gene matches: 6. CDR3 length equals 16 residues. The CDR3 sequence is CASSQVWGQGHYGYTF. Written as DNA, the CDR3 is TGCGCCAGCAGCCAAGTGTGGGGACAGGGTCACTATGGCTACACCTTC.

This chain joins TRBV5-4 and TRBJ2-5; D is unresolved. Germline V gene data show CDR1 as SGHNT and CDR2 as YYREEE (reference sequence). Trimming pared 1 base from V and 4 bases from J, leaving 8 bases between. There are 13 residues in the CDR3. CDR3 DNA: TGTGCCAGCAGCTTGCCGAGGTCAGAGACCCAGTACTTC. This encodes CASSLPRSETQYF.

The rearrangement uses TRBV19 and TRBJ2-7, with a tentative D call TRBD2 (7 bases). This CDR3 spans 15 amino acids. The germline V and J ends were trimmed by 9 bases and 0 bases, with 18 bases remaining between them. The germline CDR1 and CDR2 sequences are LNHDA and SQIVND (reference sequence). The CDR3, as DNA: TGTGCCAGAAGGGGGGGGACGGCCAGCTCCTACGAGCAGTACTTC. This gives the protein CARRGGTASSYEQYF.

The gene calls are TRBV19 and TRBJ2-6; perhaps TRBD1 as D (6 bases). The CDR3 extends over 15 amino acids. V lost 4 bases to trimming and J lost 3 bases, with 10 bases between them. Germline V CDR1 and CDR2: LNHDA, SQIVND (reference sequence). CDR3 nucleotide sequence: TGTGCCAGTAGTACCCAGGGGAATGGGGCCAACGTCCTGACTTTC. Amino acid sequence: CASSTQGNGANVLTF.

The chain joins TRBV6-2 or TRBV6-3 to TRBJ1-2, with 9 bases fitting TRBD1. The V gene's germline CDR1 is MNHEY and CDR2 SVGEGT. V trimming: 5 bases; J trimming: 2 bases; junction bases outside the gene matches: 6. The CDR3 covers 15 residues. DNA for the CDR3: TGTGCCAGCAGTCGTCCGGGACAGGGAAACTATGGCTACACCTTC. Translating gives CASSRPGQGNYGYTF.

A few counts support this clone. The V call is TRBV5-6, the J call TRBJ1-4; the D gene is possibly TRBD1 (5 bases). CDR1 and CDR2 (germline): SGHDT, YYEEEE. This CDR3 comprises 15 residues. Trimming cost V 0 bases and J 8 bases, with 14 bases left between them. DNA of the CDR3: TGTGCCAGCAGCTTGGTGAGGCAGGGCTCCGAAAAACTGTTTTTT. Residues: CASSLVRQGSEKLFF.